The text below deals with one T cell receptor beta chain. Assay: immunoSEQ multiplex PCR; the TCRdb copy retains only in-frame clones and omits some. The data show some 90,000 clones, approximately 94% seen once. The data were obtained in a study of Tregs in tolerant kidney transplant recipients. Germline trimming cut 3 bases from V and 3 bases from J; bases unmatched to any gene: 2. The germline gives CDR1 MNHNS, CDR2 SASEGT. The CDR3 extends over 13 amino acids. The chain has TRBV6-1 and TRBJ2-7; 7 nucleotides line up with TRBD1. Sequencing was carried out using CD8+ T cells from blood. This TCR came from a human donor in good health. The CDR3 coding sequence is TGTGCCAGCAGTGAGACAGGGTACTACGAGCAGTACTTC. Translation gives CASSETGYYEQYF.